This TCR beta chain derives from a study of radiotherapy plus CTLA-4 blockade in lung cancer (dated by TCRdb to between 2017 and 2018). With regard to the full study: Objective responses were observed in approximately 18% of enrolled patients, and disease control was achieved in 31%. What the authors observed across the whole study: Early dynamic changes in blood T cell clones, together with increased serum interferon-beta after radiation, were reported as the strongest predictors of response. TCR clones derived from tumors expanded in peripheral blood after treatment with radiotherapy and ipilimumab.

A note on this clone: No cognate antigen has been identified for it. No much larger clone exists at a distance of one base, and base qualities are not known.

Receptor amplification or capture employed the immunoSEQ multiplex PCR assay. TCRdb took this table from immuneACCESS and kept in-frame rearrangements with V and J called. Such tables lack part of the clones; where checked against another copy, unresolved V genes explain under half of the gap, and the rest is unexplained. The sample table contains about 77,000 clones; only one count was recorded for nearly 75% of them. The ten largest clones add up to more than 7.5% of the sample. The study tested focal radiation therapy combined with CTLA-4 blockade (ipilimumab) in patients with chemo-refractory metastatic non-small-cell lung cancer. Germline trimming amounts to 1 base on V and 0 bases on J, with 1 as the count of junction bases outside the gene matches. The CDR3 starts with the cysteine, ends with the phenylalanine, and has 16 residues. Of the read, only the CDR3 DNA is kept; its 48 bases are in frame from base 1. Via the germline V gene, CDR1 is LGHNA and CDR2 YSLEER.

The specimen was peripheral blood, collected from a patient treated with radiotherapy plus ipilimumab. This receptor was identified in a human donor with non-small cell lung cancer whose response to radiotherapy plus ipilimumab could not be evaluated. Recombination connected TRBV4-3 to TRBJ2-1; the junction holds 9 bases that match TRBD2. The CDR3 region has the sequence CASSQGGGASYNEQFF. The DNA sequence follows: TGCGCCAGCAGCCAAGGCGGGGGGGCCTCCTACAATGAGCAGTTCTTC.